The 2 T cell receptor beta chains reported below all come from one sample, sequenced in a study of OX40 agonist ivuxolimab in advanced cancers. Sequencing used immunoSEQ multiplex PCR; TCRdb keeps in-frame clones, though not all of them. The repertoire holds roughly 63,000 clones, with roughly 89% as singletons. This sample comprised CD4+ or CD8+ T cells sorted from blood, obtained in a trial of the OX40 agonist ivuxolimab. The receptors shown here come from an adult with an advanced solid tumor such as melanoma, head and neck, liver or kidney cancer.

V usage is TRBV19 and J usage is TRBJ2-1; 7 bases match TRBD2. With V trimmed by 6 bases and J by 3 bases, 8 bases remained unmatched. The V gene's germline CDR1 is LNHDA and CDR2 SQIVND (reference sequence). The CDR3 spans 15 residues. Here the CDR3 DNA reads TGTGCCAGTAGAACTTCGGGGGGTTACTACAATGAGCAGTTCTTC. Protein: CASRTSGGYYNEQFF. The variable domain in full, with the rest retrieved from reference TRBV19 and TRBJ2-1, is DGGITQSPKYLFRKEGQNVTLSCEQNLNHDAMYWYRQDPGQGLRLIYYSQIVNDFQKGDIAEGYSVSREKKESFPLTVTSAQKNPTAFYLCASRTSGGYYNEQFFGPGTRLTVL.

This chain connects TRBV7-6 to TRBJ2-5; D possibly matches TRBD1 or TRBD2 (5 bases each). Germline V lookup: CDR1 SGHVS, CDR2 FNYEAQ. Trimming took off 0 bases at V and 11 bases at J, with 10 bases between the two ends. This CDR3 comprises 12 residues. In DNA, the CDR3 is TGTGCCAGCAGCTTAGCCGGGACGGAGCAGTACTTC. Encoded protein: CASSLAGTEQYF.